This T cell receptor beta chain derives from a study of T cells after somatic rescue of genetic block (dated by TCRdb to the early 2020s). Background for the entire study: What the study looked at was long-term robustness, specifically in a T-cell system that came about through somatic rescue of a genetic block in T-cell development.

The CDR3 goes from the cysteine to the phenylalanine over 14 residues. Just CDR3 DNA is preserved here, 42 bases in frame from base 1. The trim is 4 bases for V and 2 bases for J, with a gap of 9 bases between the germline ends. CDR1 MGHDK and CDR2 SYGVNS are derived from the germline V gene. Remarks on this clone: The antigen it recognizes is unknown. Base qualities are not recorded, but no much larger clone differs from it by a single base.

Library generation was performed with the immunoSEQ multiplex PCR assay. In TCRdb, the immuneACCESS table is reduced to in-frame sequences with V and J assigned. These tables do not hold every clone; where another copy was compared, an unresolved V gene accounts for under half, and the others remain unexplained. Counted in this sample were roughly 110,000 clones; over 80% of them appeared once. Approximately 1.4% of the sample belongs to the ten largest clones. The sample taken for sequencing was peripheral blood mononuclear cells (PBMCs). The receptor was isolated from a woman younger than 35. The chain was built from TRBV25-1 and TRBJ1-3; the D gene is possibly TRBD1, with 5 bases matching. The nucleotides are TGTGCCAGCAGTGCCCCGACAGCTGGAAACACCATATATTTT. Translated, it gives CASSAPTAGNTIYF.